This T cell receptor (beta chain) was documented in a study of blood T cell repertoires in COVID-19 (dated by TCRdb to 2020 to 2021). In the study overall: Samples from collaborators originated in the United States, Italy and Spain and spanned both the acute and convalescent phases of COVID-19. The material from the prospective study consisted of cDNA or gDNA derived from T cells, B-cell-depleted T cells, or PBMCs. The dataset comprised deeply sampled blood TCRbeta repertoires from subjects exposed to, actively infected with, or recovered from COVID-19. The repertoires were released in a freely available public database intended as a resource for research on the immune response to SARS-CoV-2. Samples came from the ongoing ImmuneRACE study (first 160 participants) plus 1,254 subjects from 6 global collaborators. Sample metadata almost always included a de-identified subject ID, COVID-19 status, age in years and sex. Where HLA class I and class II types were available, the types were taken from metadata supplied by the sample provider, not from assay-based typing.

Whole blood was collected in K2EDTA tubes by collaborating institutions according to the institutions' own protocols. For TCRbeta analysis, collaborator samples were shipped as frozen whole blood, as isolated PBMCs, or as DNA extracted from either sample type. TCRbeta CDR3 regions were amplified from genomic DNA using the immunoSEQ Assay, a bias-controlled multiplex PCR. Turning to the authors' computational methods: The number of nucleated cells in each sample was estimated from the amplification of reference gene primers within the assay. Sequence reads were collapsed and filtered to measure the absolute abundance of every unique TCRbeta CDR3 rearrangement. For each sample, productive Simpson clonality was calculated by taking the square root of Simpson's diversity index across productive rearrangements. TCRdb stores this immuneACCESS table with in-frame sequences only. Part of the clones is absent; in the studies checked, under half of the shortfall reflects unresolved V genes, and no reason is known for the rest. Clonal size and the V and J genes are those of that table, whereas D and trimming came from the DNA. Present in this sample are roughly 53,000 clones, roughly 76% of which were seen just once. The ten largest clones represent approximately 24% of the sample.

About this clone: What this receptor recognizes is not known. Base-call qualities are not available, and no considerably larger clone is one nucleotide away.

Paper-wide results and their limitations: The amount of clinical and demographic metadata varied by source and participant and was provided uncurated.

As encoded in the germline V gene, CDR1 is ENHRY while CDR2 is SYGVKD. Counted from cysteine to phenylalanine, this CDR3 has 13 amino acids. Left in the record is the CDR3 DNA by itself, 39 bases read in frame from the first base. Trimming takes 5 bases from V and 0 bases from J, and the germline ends sit 7 bases apart. The V and J segments used are TRBV10-3 and TRBJ1-1; the D gene is unclear. The TCR comes from a man aged 45 to 65 with active or convalescent COVID-19. The sample comprised peripheral blood. The CDR3 amino acid sequence is: CAISPWLNTEAFF. The DNA reads TGTGCCATCAGTCCTTGGCTGAACACTGAAGCTTTCTTT.